These 2 T cell receptor beta chains were sequenced from one sample in a study of human T cells and chemical hapten exposure. TCRdb called the RACE reads again in MiXCR, with one record for every CDR3 protein. The data hold over 30,000 distinct CDR3 sequences, with 9.5% observed a single time. The time point here: patch test 3, about 24 weeks after DPC sensitization. Treatment indicated: therapeutic diphenylcyclopropenone sensitization with weekly scalp DPC. Whole blood that had not been fractionated was the source of extracted total RNA. The material sequenced was whole blood, taken in connection with sensitization to the hapten diphenylcyclopropenone (DPC). The receptors derive from a man aged 50 or older with alopecia areata. Some clones in this sample may be carry-over from other donors' samples.

The sample holds many counts of this clonotype. The rearrangement uses TRBV6-5 and TRBJ2-6; D tentatively fits TRBD1 or TRBD2 (5 bases each). The CDR3 runs 14 residues. Trimming took 9 bases from V and 3 from J, leaving 12 bases between them. CDR1 and CDR2 (germline): MNHEY, SVGAGI. CDR3 loop: CASRGTGGANVLTF. For the CDR3, the DNA is TGTGCCAGTCGAGGGACGGGTGGGGCCAACGTCCTGACTTTC.

This clonotype showed up just a few times. V usage is TRBV5-1 and J usage is TRBJ1-1; TRBD1 matches at 8 bases. The CDR3 covers 14 residues. CDR1 SGHRS and CDR2 YFSETQ come from the germline V gene. V lost 3 bases to trimming and J lost 4 bases; unmatched junction nucleotides: 5. The CDR3 is CASSSDREGTEAFF. The CDR3, as DNA: TGCGCCAGCAGCTCGGACAGGGAAGGCACTGAAGCTTTCTTT.